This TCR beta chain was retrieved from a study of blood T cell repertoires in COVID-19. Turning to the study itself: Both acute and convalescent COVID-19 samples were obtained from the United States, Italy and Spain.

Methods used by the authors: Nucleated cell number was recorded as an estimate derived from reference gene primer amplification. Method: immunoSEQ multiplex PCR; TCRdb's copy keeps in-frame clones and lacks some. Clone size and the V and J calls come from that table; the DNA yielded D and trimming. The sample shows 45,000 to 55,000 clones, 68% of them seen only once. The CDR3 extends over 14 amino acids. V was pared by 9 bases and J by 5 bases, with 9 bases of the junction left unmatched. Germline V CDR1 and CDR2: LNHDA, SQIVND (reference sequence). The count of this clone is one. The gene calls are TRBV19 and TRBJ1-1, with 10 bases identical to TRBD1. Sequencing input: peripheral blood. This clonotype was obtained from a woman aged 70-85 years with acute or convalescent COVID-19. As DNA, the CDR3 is TGTGCCAGCCATAATGACAGGGGGCGAACTGAAGCTTTCTTT. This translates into CASHNDRGRTEAFF.